The clone carrying this TCR beta chain was detected a few times. The antigen remains unidentified. This entry is derived from a study of T cell responses to AZD1222 COVID-19 vaccine. General study points: Nearly half of spike-specific TCRs reportedly target variant regions that are unmutated in the B.1.351 and B.1.1.7 variants. The span of vaccine-associated CD4 TCRs extended across spike, with dominance at 160-218 and 743-854.

Trimming stripped 4 bases from V and 0 bases from J, with 12 bases between. The CDR3 contains 15 residues. CDR1 and CDR2 from the germline V gene are LNHDA and SQIVND (reference sequence). TCRdb's table, derived via immunoSEQ multiplex PCR, lists solely in-frame clones and lacks some. The data hold roughly 130,000 clones, with around 84% observed a single time. The sequence was obtained from an adult in good health. This sample comprised peripheral blood, obtained on day 0 of AZD1222 vaccination. The J gene is TRBJ1-2, the V gene TRBV19, with D perhaps TRBD1 (5 bases). The CDR3 DNA reads TGTGCCAGTAGTAAGGGGAGGATCCCTAACTATGGCTACACCTTC. The encoded protein is CASSKGRIPNYGYTF. Complete variable domain (other parts from reference TRBV19 and TRBJ1-2): DGGITQSPKYLFRKEGQNVTLSCEQNLNHDAMYWYRQDPGQGLRLIYYSQIVNDFQKGDIAEGYSVSREKKESFPLTVTSAQKNPTAFYLCASSKGRIPNYGYTFGSGTRLTVV.